The 24 T cell receptor beta chains listed next were all sequenced from one sample in a study of cytotoxic CD8 clonotypes in ibrutinib-treated CLL. The repertoire was sequenced with immunoSEQ multiplex PCR; TCRdb's copy has only in-frame clones and lacks some. Here the sample spans around 7,900 clones, over 60% being singletons. Sequenced material: PBMCs, taken before ibrutinib treatment. The receptors derive from a human donor with chronic lymphocytic leukemia.

By share, this clone counts as hyperexpanded. This CDR3 reads CATSYDRTSTDTQYF. For the CDR3, the DNA is TGTGCCACCAGCTACGACAGGACTAGCACAGATACGCAGTATTTT. This sequence joins TRBV15 and TRBJ2-3; weak D call: TRBD1 (6 bases). Germline V gene lookup returns CDR1 LNHNV and CDR2 YYDKDF (reference sequence). V lost 5 bases and J 0 bases, leaving 12 bases between the germline ends. The length of the CDR3 is 15 residues.

The gene calls are TRBV4-2 and TRBJ2-7, with 9 bases fitting TRBD1. Germline CDR1 is LGHNA and CDR2 is YNFKEQ. The J segment lost 4 bases and the V segment lost 4 bases, leaving 2 bases of the junction unmatched. The CDR3 extends over 13 amino acids. The CDR3 DNA reads TGTGCCAGCAGCCTACAGGGGGCTTACGAGCAGTACTTC. Protein sequence: CASSLQGAYEQYF.

The J gene is TRBJ2-2, the V gene TRBV5-4; D possibly corresponds to TRBD2 (6 bases). The germline V gene has CDR1 SGHNT and CDR2 YYREEE (reference sequence). V shed 4 bases and J shed 5 bases, with 15 bases lying between them. The CDR3 is 15 residues long. The CDR3 sequence is CASSPPVGGTGELFF. In DNA form, the CDR3 reads TGTGCCAGCAGCCCCCCCGTTGGGGGGACCGGGGAGCTGTTTTTT.

Comments on this clone: Within the sample, other DNA sequences also encode this same CDR3. This sequence joins TRBV2 and TRBJ2-7; the match to TRBD1 covers 7 bases. V gave up 1 base and J gave up 2 bases; unmatched junction bases: 5. Germline CDR1 SNHLY, CDR2 FYNNEI. The CDR3 sequence is 15 residues long. The CDR3 DNA is TGTGCCAGCAGTGAAGACAGGGGATCTCCCTACGAGCAGTACTTC. Residues: CASSEDRGSPYEQYF.

This clone has just one count. The gene calls are TRBV16 and TRBJ2-7, with D uncertain. The CDR3 runs to 14 residues. The V end was cut by 0 bases, the J end by 3 bases, with 9 bases between. CDR1 KGHSY and CDR2 FQNENV come from the germline V gene. The CDR3 region has the DNA TGTGCCAGCAGCCAATCATTTGGCAGCTACGAGCAGTACTTC. This translates into CASSQSFGSYEQYF.

The rearrangement uses TRBV7-3 and TRBJ2-3, with D unclear. Trimming removed 6 bases from V and 5 bases from J, with 9 bases in between. The V gene's germline CDR1 is SGHTA and CDR2 FQGTGA. This CDR3 region has 12 residues. The CDR3 DNA reads TGTGCCAGCAGATCGGCCGGAGATACGCAGTATTTT. It specifies CASRSAGDTQYF. Supplemented by reference TRBV7-3 and TRBJ2-3, the full variable domain reads GAGVSQTPSNKVTEKGKYVELRCDPISGHTALYWYRQSLGQGPEFLIYFQGTGAADDSGLPNDRFFAVRPEGSVSTLKIQRTERGDSAVYLCASRSAGDTQYFGPGTRLTVL.

The gene calls are TRBV19 and TRBJ1-6; 7 nucleotides match TRBD1. V was clipped by 8 bases and J by 9 bases; unmatched bases: 7. Germline V gene sequence: CDR1 LNHDA, CDR2 SQIVND (reference sequence). The CDR3 loop spans 13 amino acids. The CDR3 sequence: CASQGGAGSPLHF. In nucleotides, the CDR3 is TGTGCCAGTCAGGGGGGCGCCGGTTCACCCCTCCACTTT.

This sequence joins TRBV27 and TRBJ2-4, with 8 bases lining up with TRBD1. Unmatched junction bases numbered 7, after V lost 5 bases and J lost 7 bases. The CDR3 has 14 residues. The V gene's germline CDR1 is MNHEY and CDR2 SMNVEV (reference sequence). The CDR3 loop is CASSGQGSGNIQYF. For the CDR3, the DNA is TGTGCCAGCAGTGGACAGGGAAGTGGGAACATTCAGTACTTC.

This clone has a single count. This sequence joins TRBV28 and TRBJ2-1; 12 nucleotides line up with TRBD1. There are 13 residues in the CDR3. Germline CDR1 MDHEN, CDR2 SYDVKM. With V trimmed by 8 bases and J by 10 bases, 6 bases remained unmatched. The CDR3 loop reads CASAGTGGWEQFF. CDR3 nucleotide sequence: TGTGCCAGCGCCGGGACAGGGGGCTGGGAGCAGTTCTTC.

The V call is TRBV5-4, the J call TRBJ2-3, with 9 bases aligning to TRBD2. CDR1 and CDR2 (germline): SGHNT, YYREEE (reference sequence). J was trimmed by 3 bases and V by 3 bases; bases with no gene match: 8. The CDR3 spans 16 residues. The DNA for the CDR3 is TGTGCCAGCAGCTCGACTAGCGGAGGGGTGACAGATACGCAGTATTTT. Protein product: CASSSTSGGVTDTQYF.

In this sample, this clone turned up a few times. The chain has TRBV6-6 and TRBJ2-7, with D perhaps matching TRBD2 (5 bases). The germline gives CDR1 MNHNY, CDR2 SVGAGI (reference sequence). The V end lost 2 bases, the J end lost 6 bases, and 8 bases lay between the germline ends. The CDR3 has 12 amino acids. Written as DNA, the CDR3 is TGTGCCAGCAGTTACGAGGGTCGCGAGCAGTACTTC. It translates to CASSYEGREQYF.

The V gene is TRBV7-2, the J gene TRBJ2-1; D unclear. This CDR3 is built from 14 residues. V lost 1 base, J lost 3 bases, and 7 bases lay in between. Germline loops: CDR1 SGHTA, CDR2 FQGNSA. CDR3 protein: CASSLGQNYNEQFF. The CDR3 DNA reads TGTGCCAGCAGCTTAGGGCAAAACTACAATGAGCAGTTCTTC. The full variable domain, in which reference TRBV7-2 and TRBJ2-1 provide the parts outside the CDR3, is GAGVSQSPSNKVTEKGKDVELRCDPISGHTALYWYRQSLGQGLEFLIYFQGNSAPDKSGLPSDRFSAERTGGSVSTLTIQRTQQEDSAVYLCASSLGQNYNEQFFGPGTRLTVL.

V gene TRBV14 combines with J gene TRBJ2-1; D is undetermined. CDR3 length equals 14 residues. The germline CDR1 and CDR2 sequences are SGHDN and FVKESK. The germline V and J ends were trimmed by 0 bases and 6 bases, with 9 bases remaining between them. This CDR3 reads CASSQEWALNEQFF. The CDR3 DNA follows: TGTGCCAGCAGCCAAGAATGGGCTCTCAATGAGCAGTTCTTC.

This chain uses TRBV27 with TRBJ2-3; D might be TRBD1 (5 bases). The CDR3 is made up of 12 amino acids. The V gene lost 4 bases and the J gene lost 7 bases, with 9 bases spanning the gap. Per germline, CDR1 MNHEY and CDR2 SMNVEV (reference sequence). The CDR3, as DNA: TGTGCCAGCAGTTCGACAGATAATACGCAGTATTTT. Encoded protein: CASSSTDNTQYF.

V and J are TRBV11-2 and TRBJ2-1, with D uncertain. Germline loops: CDR1 SGHAT, CDR2 FQNNGV. Trimming took 3 bases from V and 6 from J, leaving 15 bases between them. The CDR3 sequence is 15 residues long. This CDR3 is CASSFQRVPANEQFF. The DNA of the CDR3 is TGTGCCAGCAGCTTCCAGCGCGTCCCGGCCAATGAGCAGTTCTTC.

This chain uses TRBV9 with TRBJ2-5; possibly TRBD1 or TRBD2 for D (5 bases each). Looked up from germline, CDR1 is SGDLS and CDR2 is YYNGEE. The CDR3 length is 13 residues. Trimming stripped 0 bases from V and 9 bases from J, with 12 bases between. In nucleotides, the CDR3 is TGTGCCAGCAGCGTAGTAGGGGACGGGGCCCAGTACTTC. Translated, it gives CASSVVGDGAQYF.

The chain uses TRBV28 and TRBJ2-7, with a possible D match to TRBD2 (7 bases). Germline CDR1 is MDHEN and CDR2 is SYDVKM. This CDR3 is 15 amino acids long. Trimming took 7 bases from V and 7 from J, leaving 23 bases between them. The CDR3 here is CASTLGGGGMEEQYF. The CDR3 nucleotides read TGTGCCAGCACCCTAGGGGGGGGAGGCATGGAGGAGCAGTACTTC.

This clone was seen once. The chain uses TRBV7-8 and TRBJ2-1, with TRBD2 matching over 13 bases. The J segment lost 4 bases and the V segment lost 5 bases, leaving 8 bases of the junction unmatched. There are 17 residues in the CDR3. CDR1 and CDR2 (germline): SGHVS, FQNEAQ. In DNA form, the CDR3 reads TGTGCCAGCAGCCTGAACCCGGGACTAGCGGGATACAATGAGCAGTTCTTC. Encoded protein: CASSLNPGLAGYNEQFF.

This chain uses TRBV7-8 with TRBJ1-5, with D uncertain. V was trimmed by 1 base and J by 5 bases, leaving 9 bases between them. The CDR3 totals 14 residues. Germline V lookup: CDR1 SGHVS, CDR2 FQNEAQ. CDR3: CASSLEVRDQPQHF. The CDR3, as DNA: TGTGCCAGCAGCTTAGAGGTGAGAGATCAGCCCCAGCATTTT. Together with reference TRBV7-8 and TRBJ1-5, the CDR3 gives the full variable domain: GAGVSQSPRYKVAKRGQDVALRCDPISGHVSLFWYQQALGQGPEFLTYFQNEAQLDKSGLPSDRFFAERPEGSVSTLKIQRTQQEDSAVYLCASSLEVRDQPQHFGDGTRLSIL.

The genes are TRBV5-8 and TRBJ1-1; D uncertain. CDR1 and CDR2 (germline): SGHTS, YDEGEE. The CDR3 length is 14 residues. Trimming pared 0 bases from V and 4 bases from J, leaving 10 bases between. The CDR3 spells CASSLDTPSTEAFF. The CDR3 nucleotides are TGTGCCAGCAGCTTGGATACTCCCTCCACTGAAGCTTTCTTT.

This chain uses TRBV5-1 with TRBJ2-7; 13 bases align to TRBD2. Per germline, CDR1 SGHRS and CDR2 YFSETQ. The trim removed 0 bases at V and 4 bases at J, leaving 10 bases unmatched. This CDR3 spans 18 amino acids. The CDR3 DNA is TGCGCCAGCAGCTTGGACCCCCGGACTAGCGGGGGATTTTACGAGCAGTACTTC. It specifies CASSLDPRTSGGFYEQYF.

The chain joins TRBV11-1 to TRBJ2-1; D is ambiguous. With 6 bases removed from V and 6 bases from J, the gap between germline ends came to 6 bases. This CDR3 is built from 11 residues. Per germline, CDR1 SGHAT and CDR2 FQDESV (reference sequence). The CDR3 DNA follows: TGTGCCAGCAGTCTCGGCAATGAGCAGTTCTTC. It yields the protein CASSLGNEQFF.

V is TRBV29-1 and J is TRBJ2-1; TRBD2 aligns across 9 bases. Germline V gene lookup returns CDR1 SQVTM and CDR2 ANQGSEA. The CDR3 runs 15 residues. The V gene end was trimmed by 3 bases and the J gene end by 2 bases; junction bases not matched to a gene: 5. DNA for the CDR3: TGCAGCGTTGATCTCATAGCGGGAGCCTACAATGAGCAGTTCTTC. Its protein product is CSVDLIAGAYNEQFF.

The V call is TRBV29-1, the J call TRBJ2-1; perhaps D is TRBD1 or TRBD2 (6 bases each). CDR1 SQVTM and CDR2 ANQGSEA come from the germline V gene. The V end was cut by 4 bases, the J end by 6 bases, with 10 bases between. The CDR3 has 12 amino acids. The CDR3 nucleotides read TGCAGCGTTGGGGGGGCTATCAATGAGCAGTTCTTC. Protein product: CSVGGAINEQFF.